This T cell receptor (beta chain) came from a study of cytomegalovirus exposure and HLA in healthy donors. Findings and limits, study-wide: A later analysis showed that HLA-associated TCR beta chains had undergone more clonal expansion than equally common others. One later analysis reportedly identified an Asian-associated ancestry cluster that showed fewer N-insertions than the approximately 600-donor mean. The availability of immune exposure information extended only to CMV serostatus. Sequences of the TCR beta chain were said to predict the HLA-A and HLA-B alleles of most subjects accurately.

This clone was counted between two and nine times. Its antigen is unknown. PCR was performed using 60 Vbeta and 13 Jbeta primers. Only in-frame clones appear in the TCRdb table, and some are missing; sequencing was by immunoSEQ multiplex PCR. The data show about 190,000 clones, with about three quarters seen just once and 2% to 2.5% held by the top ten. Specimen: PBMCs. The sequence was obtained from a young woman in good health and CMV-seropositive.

The CDR3: CASRSSTGATEAFF. The DNA for the CDR3 is TGTGCCAGTCGATCTTCGACAGGGGCGACTGAAGCTTTCTTT. The chain combines TRBV19 with TRBJ1-1; 8 bases agree with TRBD1. The length of the CDR3 is 14 residues. The germline gives CDR1 LNHDA, CDR2 SQIVND (reference sequence). After removal of 8 bases from V and 5 bases from J, the junction contained 10 bases not matched to a gene.